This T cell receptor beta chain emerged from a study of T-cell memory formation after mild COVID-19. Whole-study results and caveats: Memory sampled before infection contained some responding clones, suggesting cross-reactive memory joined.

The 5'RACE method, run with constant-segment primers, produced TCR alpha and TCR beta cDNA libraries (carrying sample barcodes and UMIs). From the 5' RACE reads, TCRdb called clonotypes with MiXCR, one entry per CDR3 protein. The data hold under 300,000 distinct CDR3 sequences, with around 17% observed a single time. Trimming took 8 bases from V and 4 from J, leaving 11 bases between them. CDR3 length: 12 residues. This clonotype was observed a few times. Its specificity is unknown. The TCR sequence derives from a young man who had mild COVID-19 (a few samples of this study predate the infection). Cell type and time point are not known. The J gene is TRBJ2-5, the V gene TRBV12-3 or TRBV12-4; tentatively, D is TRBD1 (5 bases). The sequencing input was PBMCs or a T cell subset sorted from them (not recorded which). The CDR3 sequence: CASLRQGETQYF. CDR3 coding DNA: TGTGCCAGCCTTCGCCAGGGAGAGACCCAGTACTTC.